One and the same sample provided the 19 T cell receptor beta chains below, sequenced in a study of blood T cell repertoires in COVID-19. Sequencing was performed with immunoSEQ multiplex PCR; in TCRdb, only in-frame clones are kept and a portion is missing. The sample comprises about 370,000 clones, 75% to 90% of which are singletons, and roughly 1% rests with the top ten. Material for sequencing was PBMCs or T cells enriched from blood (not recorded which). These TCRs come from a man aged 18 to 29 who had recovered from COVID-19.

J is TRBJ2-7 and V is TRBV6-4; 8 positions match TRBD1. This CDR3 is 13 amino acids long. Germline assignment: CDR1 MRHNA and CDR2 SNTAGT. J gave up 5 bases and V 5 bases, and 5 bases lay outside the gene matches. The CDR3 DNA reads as TGTGCCAGCAGTCCAGACAGGGGACACGAGCAGTACTTC. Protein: CASSPDRGHEQYF.

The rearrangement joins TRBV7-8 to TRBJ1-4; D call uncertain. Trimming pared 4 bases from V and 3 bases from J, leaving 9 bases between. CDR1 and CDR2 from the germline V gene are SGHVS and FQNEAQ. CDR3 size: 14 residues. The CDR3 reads CASSSGMSNEKLFF. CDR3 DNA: TGTGCCAGCAGCTCGGGGATGTCTAATGAAAAACTGTTTTTT.

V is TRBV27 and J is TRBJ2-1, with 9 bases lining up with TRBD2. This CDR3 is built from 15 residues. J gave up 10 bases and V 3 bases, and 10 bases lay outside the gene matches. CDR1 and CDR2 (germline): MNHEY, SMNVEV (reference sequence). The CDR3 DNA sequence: TGTGCCAGCAGTTTCCGTTCCAGCGGGAGGTCCGAGCAGTTCTTC. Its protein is CASSFRSSGRSEQFF.

This chain's CDR3 is CASSAGQGGSPLHF. Written as DNA, the CDR3 is TGTGCCAGCAGTGCCGGACAGGGTGGGTCACCCCTCCACTTT. This chain joins TRBV9 and TRBJ1-6; 8 bases align to TRBD1. The germline V gene encodes CDR1 SGDLS and CDR2 YYNGEE. The CDR3 extends over 14 amino acids. The J segment lost 10 bases and the V segment lost 5 bases, leaving 8 bases of the junction unmatched.

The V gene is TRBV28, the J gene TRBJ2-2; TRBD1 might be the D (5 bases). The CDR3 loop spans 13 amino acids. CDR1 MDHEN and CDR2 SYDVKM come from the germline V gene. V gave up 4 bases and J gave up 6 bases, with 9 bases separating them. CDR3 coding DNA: TGTGCCAGCAGTTCAGGGTATTCCGGGGAGCTGTTTTTT. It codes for CASSSGYSGELFF.

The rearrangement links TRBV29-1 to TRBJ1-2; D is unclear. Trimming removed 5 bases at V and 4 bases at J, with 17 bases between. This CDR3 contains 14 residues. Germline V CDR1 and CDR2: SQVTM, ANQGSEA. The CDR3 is CSVTPRAYFYGYTF. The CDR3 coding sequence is TGCAGCGTTACCCCCCGAGCGTACTTCTATGGCTACACCTTC. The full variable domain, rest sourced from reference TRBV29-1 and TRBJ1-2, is SAVISQKPSRDICQRGTSLTIQCQVDSQVTMMFWYRQQPGQSLTLIATANQGSEATYESGFVIDKFPISRPNLTFSTLTVSNMSPEDSSIYLCSVTPRAYFYGYTFGSGTRLTVV.

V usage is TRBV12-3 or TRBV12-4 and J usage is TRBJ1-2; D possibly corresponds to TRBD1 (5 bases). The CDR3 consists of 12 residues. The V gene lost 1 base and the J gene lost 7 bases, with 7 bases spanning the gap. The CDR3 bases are TGTGCCAGCAGTTTAGGGGGCAGTGGCTACACCTTC. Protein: CASSLGGSGYTF.

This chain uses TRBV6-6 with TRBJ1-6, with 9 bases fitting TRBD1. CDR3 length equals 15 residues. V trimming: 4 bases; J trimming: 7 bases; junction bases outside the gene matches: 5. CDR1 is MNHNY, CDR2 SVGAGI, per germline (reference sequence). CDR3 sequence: CASSLQGAGNSPLHF. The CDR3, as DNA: TGTGCCAGCAGTTTACAGGGGGCGGGAAATTCACCCCTCCACTTT.

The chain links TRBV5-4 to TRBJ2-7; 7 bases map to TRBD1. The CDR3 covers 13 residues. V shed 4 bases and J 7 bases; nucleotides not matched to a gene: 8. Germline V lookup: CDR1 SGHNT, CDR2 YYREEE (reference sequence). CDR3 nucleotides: TGTGCCAGCAGCCCTGGACAGGCTGGAGAGCAGTACTTC. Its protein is CASSPGQAGEQYF.

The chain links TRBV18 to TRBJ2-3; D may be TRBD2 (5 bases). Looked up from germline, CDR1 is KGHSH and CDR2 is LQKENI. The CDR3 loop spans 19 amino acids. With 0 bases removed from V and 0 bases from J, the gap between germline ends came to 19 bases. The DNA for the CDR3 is TGTGCCAGCTCACCACCGGGAGAAAAGAGGAAAACTAGCACAGATACGCAGTATTTT. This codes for CASSPPGEKRKTSTDTQYF. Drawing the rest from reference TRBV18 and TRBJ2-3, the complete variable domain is NAGVMQNPRHLVRRRGQEARLRCSPMKGHSHVYWYRQLPEEGLKFMVYLQKENIIDESGMPKERFSAEFPKEGPSILRIQQVVRGDSAAYFCASSPPGEKRKTSTDTQYFGPGTRLTVL.

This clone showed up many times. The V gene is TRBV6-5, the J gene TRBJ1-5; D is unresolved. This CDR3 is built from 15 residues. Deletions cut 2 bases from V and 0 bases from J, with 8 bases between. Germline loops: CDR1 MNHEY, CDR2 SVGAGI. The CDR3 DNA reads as TGTGCCAGCAGTTACCCCAACGGTAGCAATCAGCCCCAGCATTTT. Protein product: CASSYPNGSNQPQHF.

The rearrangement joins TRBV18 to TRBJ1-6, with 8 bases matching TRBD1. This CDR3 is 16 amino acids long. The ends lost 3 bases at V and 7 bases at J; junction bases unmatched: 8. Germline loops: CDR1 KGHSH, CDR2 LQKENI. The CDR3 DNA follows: TGTGCCAGCTCACCTCAACCGGGACAGGTCAATTCACCCCTCCACTTT. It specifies CASSPQPGQVNSPLHF.

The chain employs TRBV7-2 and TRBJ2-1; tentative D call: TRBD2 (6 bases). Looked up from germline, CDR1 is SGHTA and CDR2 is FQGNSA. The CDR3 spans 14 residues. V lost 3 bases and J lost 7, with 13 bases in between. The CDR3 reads CASSFGTGVNEQFF. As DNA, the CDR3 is TGTGCCAGCAGCTTTGGAACGGGGGTAAATGAGCAGTTCTTC.

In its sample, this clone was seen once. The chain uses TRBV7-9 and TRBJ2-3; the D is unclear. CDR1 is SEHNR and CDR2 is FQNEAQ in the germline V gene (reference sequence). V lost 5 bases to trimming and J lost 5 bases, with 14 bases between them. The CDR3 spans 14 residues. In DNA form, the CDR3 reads TGTGCCAGCAGCCCTTCGCTATCGATAGATACGCAGTATTTT. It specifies CASSPSLSIDTQYF.

CDR3 sequence: CASSLYDRVNYGYTF. In DNA, the CDR3 is TGTGCCAGCAGCTTGTATGACAGGGTAAACTATGGCTACACCTTC. The chain carries TRBV5-6 and TRBJ1-2; 7 bases line up with TRBD1. The germline V gene has CDR1 SGHDT and CDR2 YYEEEE. V was clipped by 1 base and J by 2 bases; unmatched bases: 5. The CDR3 spans 15 residues.

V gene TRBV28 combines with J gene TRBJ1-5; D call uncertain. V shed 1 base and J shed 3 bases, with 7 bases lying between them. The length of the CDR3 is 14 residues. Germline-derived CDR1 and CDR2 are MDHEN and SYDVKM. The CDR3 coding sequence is TGTGCCAGCAGTTTATTCGGGAACAATCAGCCCCAGCATTTT. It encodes CASSLFGNNQPQHF.

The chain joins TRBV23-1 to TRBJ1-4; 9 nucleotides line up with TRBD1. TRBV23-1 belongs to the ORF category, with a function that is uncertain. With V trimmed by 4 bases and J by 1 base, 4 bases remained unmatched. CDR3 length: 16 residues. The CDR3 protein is CASSLSDRGTNEKLFF. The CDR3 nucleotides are TGCGCCAGCAGTCTTTCGGACAGGGGAACTAATGAAAAACTGTTTTTT.

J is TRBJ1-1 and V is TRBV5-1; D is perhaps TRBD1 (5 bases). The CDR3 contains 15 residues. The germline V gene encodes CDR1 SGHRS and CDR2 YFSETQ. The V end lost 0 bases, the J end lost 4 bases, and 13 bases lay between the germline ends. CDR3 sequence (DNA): TGCGCCAGCAGCTTGGATGGCCAGGGAGGCACTGAAGCTTTCTTT. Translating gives CASSLDGQGGTEAFF. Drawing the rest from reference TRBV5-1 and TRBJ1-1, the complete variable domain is KAGVTQTPRYLIKTRGQQVTLSCSPISGHRSVSWYQQTPGQGLQFLFEYFSETQRNKGNFPGRFSGRQFSNSRSEMNVSTLELGDSALYLCASSLDGQGGTEAFFGQGTRLTVV.

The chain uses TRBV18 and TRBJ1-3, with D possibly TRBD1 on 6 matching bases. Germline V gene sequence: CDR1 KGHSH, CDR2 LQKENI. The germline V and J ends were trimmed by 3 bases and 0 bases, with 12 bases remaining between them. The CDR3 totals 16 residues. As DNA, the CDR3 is TGTGCCAGCTCACCCTCCACAGGGCCCTCTGGAAACACCATATATTTT. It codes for CASSPSTGPSGNTIYF.